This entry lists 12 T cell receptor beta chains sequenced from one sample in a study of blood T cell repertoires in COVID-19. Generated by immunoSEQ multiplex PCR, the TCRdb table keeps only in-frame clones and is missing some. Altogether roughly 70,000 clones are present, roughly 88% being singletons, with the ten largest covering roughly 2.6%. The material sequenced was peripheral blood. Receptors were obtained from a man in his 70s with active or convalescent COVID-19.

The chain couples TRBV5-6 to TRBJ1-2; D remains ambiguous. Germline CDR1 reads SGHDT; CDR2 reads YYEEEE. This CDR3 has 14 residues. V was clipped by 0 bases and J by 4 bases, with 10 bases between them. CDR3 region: CASSLARLIYGYTF. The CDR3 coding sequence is TGTGCCAGCAGCTTGGCCCGGTTGATCTATGGCTACACCTTC.

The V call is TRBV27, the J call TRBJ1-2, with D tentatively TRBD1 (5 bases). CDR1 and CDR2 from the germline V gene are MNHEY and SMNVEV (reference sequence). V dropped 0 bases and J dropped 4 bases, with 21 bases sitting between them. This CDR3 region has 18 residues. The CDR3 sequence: CASSLSPFGGEVSYGYTF. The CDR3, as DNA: TGTGCCAGCAGTTTATCCCCCTTCGGAGGGGAAGTTAGCTATGGCTACACCTTC.

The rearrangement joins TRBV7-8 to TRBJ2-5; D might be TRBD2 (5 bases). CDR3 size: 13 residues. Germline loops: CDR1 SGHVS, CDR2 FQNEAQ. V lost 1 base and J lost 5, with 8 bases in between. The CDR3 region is CASSLGERETQYF. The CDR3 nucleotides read TGTGCCAGCAGCTTAGGGGAGAGGGAGACCCAGTACTTC.

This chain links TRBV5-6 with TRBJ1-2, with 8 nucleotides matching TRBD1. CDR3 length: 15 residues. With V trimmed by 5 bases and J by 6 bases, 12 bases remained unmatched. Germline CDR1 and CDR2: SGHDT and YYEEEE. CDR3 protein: CASRLDRGSIHGYTF. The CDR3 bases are TGTGCCAGCAGACTAGACAGGGGTTCCATCCATGGCTACACCTTC.

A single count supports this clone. The DNA for the CDR3 is TGTGCCAGCAGCCCAAGCGGGGGAGTCCATCAGCCCCAGCATTTT. This sequence encodes CASSPSGGVHQPQHF. V and J are TRBV6-2 or TRBV6-3 and TRBJ1-5; TRBD1 might be the D (5 bases). V lost 6 bases to trimming and J lost 5 bases, with 17 bases between them. This CDR3 has 15 residues. CDR1 and CDR2 (germline): MNHEY, SVGEGT.

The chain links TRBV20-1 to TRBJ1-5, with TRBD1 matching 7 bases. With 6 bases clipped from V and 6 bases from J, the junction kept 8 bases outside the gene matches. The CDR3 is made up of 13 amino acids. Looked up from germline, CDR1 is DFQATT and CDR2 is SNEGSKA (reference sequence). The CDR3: CSASTGAVQPQHF. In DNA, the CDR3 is TGCAGTGCGAGTACAGGGGCGGTTCAGCCCCAGCATTTT.

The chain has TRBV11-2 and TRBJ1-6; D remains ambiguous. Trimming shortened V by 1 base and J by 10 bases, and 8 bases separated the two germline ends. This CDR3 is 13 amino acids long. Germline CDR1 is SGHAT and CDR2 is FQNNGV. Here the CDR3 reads CASSLASVSPLHF. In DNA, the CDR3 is TGTGCCAGCAGCTTAGCCTCGGTGTCACCCCTCCACTTT.

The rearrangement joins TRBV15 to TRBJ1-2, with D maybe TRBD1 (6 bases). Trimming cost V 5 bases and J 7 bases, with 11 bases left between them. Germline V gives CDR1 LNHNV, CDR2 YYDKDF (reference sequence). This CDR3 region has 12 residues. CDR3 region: CATSGAGVGYTF. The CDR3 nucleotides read TGTGCCACCAGCGGCGCAGGGGTTGGCTACACCTTC.

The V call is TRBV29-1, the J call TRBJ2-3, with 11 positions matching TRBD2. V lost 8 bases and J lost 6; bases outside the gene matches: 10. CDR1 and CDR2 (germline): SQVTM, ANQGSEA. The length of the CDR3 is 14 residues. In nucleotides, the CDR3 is TGCAGCTCACATAGCGGGAGGGCCGAGGATACGCAGTATTTT. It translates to CSSHSGRAEDTQYF.

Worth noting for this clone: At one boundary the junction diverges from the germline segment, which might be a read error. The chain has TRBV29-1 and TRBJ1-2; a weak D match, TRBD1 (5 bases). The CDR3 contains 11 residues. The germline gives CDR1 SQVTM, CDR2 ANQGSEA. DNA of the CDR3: TGCAGCGTTGAAAGCGCAGGGCCGACCGGCTTC. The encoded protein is CSVESAGPTGF. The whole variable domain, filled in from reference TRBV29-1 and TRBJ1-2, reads SAVISQKPSRDICQRGTSLTIQCQVDSQVTMMFWYRQQPGQSLTLIATANQGSEATYESGFVIDKFPISRPNLTFSTLTVSNMSPEDSSIYLCSVESAGPTGFGSGTRLTVV.

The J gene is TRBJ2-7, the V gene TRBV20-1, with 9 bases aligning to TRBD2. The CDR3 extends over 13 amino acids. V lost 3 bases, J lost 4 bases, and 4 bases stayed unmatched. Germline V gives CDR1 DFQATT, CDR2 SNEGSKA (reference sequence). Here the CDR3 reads CSASSGSGYEQYF. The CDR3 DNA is TGCAGTGCTAGTAGCGGGAGTGGGTACGAGCAGTACTTC.

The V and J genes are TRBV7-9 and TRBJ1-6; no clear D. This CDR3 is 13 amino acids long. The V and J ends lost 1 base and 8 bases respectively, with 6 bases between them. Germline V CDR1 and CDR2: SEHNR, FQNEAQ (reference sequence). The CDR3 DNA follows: TGTGCCAGCAGCTTAGGCGCGGATTCACCCCTCCACTTT. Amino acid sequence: CASSLGADSPLHF.